The TCR beta chain described here comes from a study of T cells in women clearing cervical HPV infection. On this clone: The read falls 3 residues short of the CDR3 end, and the missing part is taken from the germline J gene.

Average input was around 1,100 ng genomic DNA for immunoSEQ TCR beta CDR3 amplification. Here immunoSEQ multiplex PCR was the method, and the copy in TCRdb shows in-frame clones only, minus some. This sample carries roughly 30,000 clones, with about 8.1% going to the ten biggest clones. CDR3 length: 14 amino acids. Germline CDR1 is LNHDA and CDR2 is SQIVND (reference sequence). V lost 1 base and J 6 bases, leaving 10 bases between the germline ends. This TCR derives from a woman aged 18 to 75 with a cervical HPV16 infection that either progressed to CIN3+ or cleared (not recorded which). V and J are TRBV19 and TRBJ2-1; D gene unclear. Source material: blood buffy coat. This CDR3 is CASSIAWQINEQFF. CDR3 DNA, as far as it was read: TGTGCCAGTAGTATAGCGTGGCAGATCAATGAG.